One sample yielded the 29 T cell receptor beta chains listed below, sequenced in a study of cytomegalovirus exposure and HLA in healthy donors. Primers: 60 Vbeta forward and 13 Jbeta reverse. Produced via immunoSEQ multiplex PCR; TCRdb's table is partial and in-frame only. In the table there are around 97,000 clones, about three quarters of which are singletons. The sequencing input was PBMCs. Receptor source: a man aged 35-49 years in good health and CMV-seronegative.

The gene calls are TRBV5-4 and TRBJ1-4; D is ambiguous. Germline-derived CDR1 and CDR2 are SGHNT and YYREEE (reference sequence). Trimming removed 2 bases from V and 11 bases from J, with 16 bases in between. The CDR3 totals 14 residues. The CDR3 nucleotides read TGTGCCAGCAGCTTCTGGGCGGGCTCTAGGAAACTGTTTTTT. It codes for CASSFWAGSRKLFF.

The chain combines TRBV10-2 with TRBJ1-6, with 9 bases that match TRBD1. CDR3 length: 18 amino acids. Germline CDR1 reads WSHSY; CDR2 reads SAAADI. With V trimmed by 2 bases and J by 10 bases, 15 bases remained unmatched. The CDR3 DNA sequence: TGCGCCAGCAGTGAGAGAGCACAGGGGGCAGGGAACGGGTCACCCCTCCACTTT. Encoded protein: CASSERAQGAGNGSPLHF.

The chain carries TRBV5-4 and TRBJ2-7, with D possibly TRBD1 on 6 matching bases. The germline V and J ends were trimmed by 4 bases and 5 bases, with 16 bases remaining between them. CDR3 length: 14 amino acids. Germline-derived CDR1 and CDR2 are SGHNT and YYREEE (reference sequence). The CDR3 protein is CASSANREKNEQYF. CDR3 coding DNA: TGTGCCAGCAGCGCAAACAGGGAGAAAAACGAGCAGTACTTC.

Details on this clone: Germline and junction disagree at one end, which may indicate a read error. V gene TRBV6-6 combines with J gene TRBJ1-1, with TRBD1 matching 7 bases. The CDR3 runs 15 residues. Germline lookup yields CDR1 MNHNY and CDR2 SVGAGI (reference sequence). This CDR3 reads CASSYFWDRNTEAFF. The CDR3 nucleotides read TGTGCCAGCAGCTACTTTTGGGACAGGAACACTGAAGCTTTCTTT.

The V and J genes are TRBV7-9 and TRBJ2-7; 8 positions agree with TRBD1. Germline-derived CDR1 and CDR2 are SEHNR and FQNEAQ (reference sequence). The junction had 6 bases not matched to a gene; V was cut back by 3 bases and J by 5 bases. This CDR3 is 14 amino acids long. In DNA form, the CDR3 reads TGTGCCAGCAGCTTCCGGGACAGGCCCCACGAGCAGTACTTC. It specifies CASSFRDRPHEQYF.

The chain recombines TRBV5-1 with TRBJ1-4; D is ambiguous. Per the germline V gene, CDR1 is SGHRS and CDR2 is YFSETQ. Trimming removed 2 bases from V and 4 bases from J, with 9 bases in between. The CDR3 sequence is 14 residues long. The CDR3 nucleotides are TGCGCCAGCAGCTTCGACACGTTTAATGAAAAACTGTTTTTT. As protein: CASSFDTFNEKLFF.

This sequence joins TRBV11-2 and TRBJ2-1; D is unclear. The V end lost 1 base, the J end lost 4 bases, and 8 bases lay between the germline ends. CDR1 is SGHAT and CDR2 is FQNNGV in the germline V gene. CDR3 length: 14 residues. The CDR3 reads CASSLGSQYNEQFF. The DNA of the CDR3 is TGTGCCAGCAGCTTAGGATCCCAGTACAATGAGCAGTTCTTC.

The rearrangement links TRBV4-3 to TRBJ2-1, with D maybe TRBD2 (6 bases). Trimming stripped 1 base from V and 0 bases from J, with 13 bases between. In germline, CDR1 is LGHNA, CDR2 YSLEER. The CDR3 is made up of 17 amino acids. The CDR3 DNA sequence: TGCGCCAGCAGCCAAGTTGGGACTCCAAGCTCCTACAATGAGCAGTTCTTC. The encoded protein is CASSQVGTPSSYNEQFF.

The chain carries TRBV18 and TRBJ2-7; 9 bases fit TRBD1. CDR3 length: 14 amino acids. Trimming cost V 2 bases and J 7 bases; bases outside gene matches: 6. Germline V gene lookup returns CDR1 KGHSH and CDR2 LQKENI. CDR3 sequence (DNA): TGTGCCAGCTCACCAAGGACAGGGGAGGATGAGCAGTACTTC. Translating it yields CASSPRTGEDEQYF.

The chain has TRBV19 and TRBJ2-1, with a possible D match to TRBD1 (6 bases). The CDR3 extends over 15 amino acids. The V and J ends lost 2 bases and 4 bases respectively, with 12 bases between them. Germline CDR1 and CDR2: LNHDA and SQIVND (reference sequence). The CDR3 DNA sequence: TGTGCCAGTAGTATAACCGGGACATCTTACAATGAGCAGTTCTTC. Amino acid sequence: CASSITGTSYNEQFF.

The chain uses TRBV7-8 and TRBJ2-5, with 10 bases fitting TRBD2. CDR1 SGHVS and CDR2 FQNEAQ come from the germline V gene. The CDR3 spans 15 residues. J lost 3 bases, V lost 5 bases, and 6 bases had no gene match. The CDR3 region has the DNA TGTGCCAGCAGCAAGGGACTAGCGCCTGAAGAGACCCAGTACTTC. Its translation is CASSKGLAPEETQYF.

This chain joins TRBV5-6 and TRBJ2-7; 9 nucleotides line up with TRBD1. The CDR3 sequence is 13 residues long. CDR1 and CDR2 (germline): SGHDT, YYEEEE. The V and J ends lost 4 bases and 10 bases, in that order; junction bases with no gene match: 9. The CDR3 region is CASSQGQGLEQYF. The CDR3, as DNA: TGTGCCAGCAGCCAGGGACAGGGATTGGAACAGTACTTC.

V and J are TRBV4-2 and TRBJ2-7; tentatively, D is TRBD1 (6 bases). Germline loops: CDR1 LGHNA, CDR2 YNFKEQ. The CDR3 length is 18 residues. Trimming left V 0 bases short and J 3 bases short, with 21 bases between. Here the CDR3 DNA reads TGTGCCAGCAGCCAAGAATGGCCCCAGGGGTGGGGCCTCTACGAGCAGTACTTC. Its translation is CASSQEWPQGWGLYEQYF.

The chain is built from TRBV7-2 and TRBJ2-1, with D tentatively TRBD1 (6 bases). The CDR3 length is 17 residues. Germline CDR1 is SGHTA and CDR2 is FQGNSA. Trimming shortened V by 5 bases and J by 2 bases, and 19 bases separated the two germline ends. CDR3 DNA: TGTGCCAGCAGCCAAAATCAGGGGCGAAGCACCTACAATGAGCAGTTCTTC. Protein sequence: CASSQNQGRSTYNEQFF.

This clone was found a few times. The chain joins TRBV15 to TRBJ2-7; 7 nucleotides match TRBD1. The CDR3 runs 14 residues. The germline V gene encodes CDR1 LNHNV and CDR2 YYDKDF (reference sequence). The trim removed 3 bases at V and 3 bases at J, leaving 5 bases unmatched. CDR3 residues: CATSRRQGIYEQYF. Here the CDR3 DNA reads TGTGCCACCAGCAGGAGACAGGGAATCTACGAGCAGTACTTC.

The CDR3 coding sequence is TGTGCCAGCAGCTTCGACCTCAACCTGGGACTAGCGGGGGGAGATACGCAGTATTTT. Amino acid sequence: CASSFDLNLGLAGGDTQYF. V usage is TRBV5-8 and J usage is TRBJ2-3; 15 nucleotides match TRBD2. The CDR3 totals 19 residues. The germline V gene encodes CDR1 SGHTS and CDR2 YDEGEE. The ends lost 2 bases at V and 5 bases at J; junction bases unmatched: 12.

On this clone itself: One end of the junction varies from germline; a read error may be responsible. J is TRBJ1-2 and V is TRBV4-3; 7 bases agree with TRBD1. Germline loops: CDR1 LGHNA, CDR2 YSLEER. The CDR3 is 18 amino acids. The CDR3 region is CASRQDLRGQSAPYGYTF. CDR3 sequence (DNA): TGCGCCAGCAGACAAGATCTGCGGGGACAGTCGGCCCCCTATGGCTACACCTTC.

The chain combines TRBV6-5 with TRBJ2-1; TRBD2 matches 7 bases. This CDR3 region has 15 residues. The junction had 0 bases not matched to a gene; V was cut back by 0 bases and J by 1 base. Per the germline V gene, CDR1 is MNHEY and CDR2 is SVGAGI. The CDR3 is CASSYSAGSYNEQFF. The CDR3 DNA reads TGTGCCAGCAGTTACTCAGCGGGGTCCTACAATGAGCAGTTCTTC.

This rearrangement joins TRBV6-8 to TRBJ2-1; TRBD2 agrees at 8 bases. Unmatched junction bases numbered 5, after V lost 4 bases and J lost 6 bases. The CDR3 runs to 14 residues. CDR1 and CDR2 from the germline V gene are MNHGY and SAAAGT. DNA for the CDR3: TGTGCCAGCAGTTCGACGGGGGGGCCCAATGAGCAGTTCTTC. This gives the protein CASSSTGGPNEQFF.

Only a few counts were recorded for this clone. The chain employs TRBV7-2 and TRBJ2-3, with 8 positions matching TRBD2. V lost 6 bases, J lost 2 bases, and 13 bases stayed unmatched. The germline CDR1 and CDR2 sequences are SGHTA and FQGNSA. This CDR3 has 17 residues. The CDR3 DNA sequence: TGTGCCAGCAGGCATTCTCGGGGGGGGGCCCTCACAGATACGCAGTATTTT. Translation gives CASRHSRGGALTDTQYF.

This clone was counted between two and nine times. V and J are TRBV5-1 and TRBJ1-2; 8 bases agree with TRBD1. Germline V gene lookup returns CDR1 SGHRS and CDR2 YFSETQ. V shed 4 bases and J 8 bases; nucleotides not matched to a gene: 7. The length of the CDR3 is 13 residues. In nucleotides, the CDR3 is TGCGCCAGCAGCCAGGACAGGGCTGGAGGCTACACCTTC. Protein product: CASSQDRAGGYTF.

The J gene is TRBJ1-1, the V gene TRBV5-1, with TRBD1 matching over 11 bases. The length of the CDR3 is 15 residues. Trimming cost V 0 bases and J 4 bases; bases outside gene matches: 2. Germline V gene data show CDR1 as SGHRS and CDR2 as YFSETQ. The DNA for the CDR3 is TGCGCCAGCAGCTTGGAAGGGACAGGGGGCACTGAAGCTTTCTTT. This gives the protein CASSLEGTGGTEAFF.

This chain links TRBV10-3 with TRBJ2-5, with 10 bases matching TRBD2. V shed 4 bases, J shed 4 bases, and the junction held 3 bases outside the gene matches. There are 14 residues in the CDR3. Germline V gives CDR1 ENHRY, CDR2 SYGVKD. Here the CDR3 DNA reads TGTGCCATCAGTGTAGCGGGGGGACGAGAGACCCAGTACTTC. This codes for CAISVAGGRETQYF.

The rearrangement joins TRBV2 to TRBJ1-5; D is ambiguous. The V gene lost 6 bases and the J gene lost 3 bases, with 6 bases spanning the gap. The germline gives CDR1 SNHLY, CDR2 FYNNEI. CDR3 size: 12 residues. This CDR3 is CASSLYNQPQHF. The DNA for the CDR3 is TGTGCCAGCAGCCTGTACAATCAGCCCCAGCATTTT.

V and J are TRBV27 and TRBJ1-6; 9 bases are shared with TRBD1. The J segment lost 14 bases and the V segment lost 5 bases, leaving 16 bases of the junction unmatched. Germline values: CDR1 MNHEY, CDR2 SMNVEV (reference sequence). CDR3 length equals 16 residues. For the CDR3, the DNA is TGTGCCAGCAGTAAATGGGACAGGGTAGATTCCAGCGCCCTCCACTTT. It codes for CASSKWDRVDSSALHF.

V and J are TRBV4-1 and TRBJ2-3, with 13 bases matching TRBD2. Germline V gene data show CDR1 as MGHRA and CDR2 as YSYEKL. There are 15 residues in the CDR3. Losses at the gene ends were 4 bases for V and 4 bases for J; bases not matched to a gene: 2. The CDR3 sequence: CASSLTSGGADTQYF. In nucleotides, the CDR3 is TGCGCCAGCAGCCTCACTAGCGGGGGGGCAGATACGCAGTATTTT.

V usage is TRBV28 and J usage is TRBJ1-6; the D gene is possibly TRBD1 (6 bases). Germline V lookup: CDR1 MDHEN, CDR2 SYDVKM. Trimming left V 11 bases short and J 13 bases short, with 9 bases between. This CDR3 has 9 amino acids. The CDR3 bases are TGTGCCGGGGGGGCTCCCCTCCACTTT. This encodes CAGGAPLHF.

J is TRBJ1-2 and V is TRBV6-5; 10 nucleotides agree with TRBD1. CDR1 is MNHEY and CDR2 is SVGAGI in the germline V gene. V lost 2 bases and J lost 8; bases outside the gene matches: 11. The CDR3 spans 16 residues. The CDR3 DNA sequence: TGTGCCAGCAGTTACGCCATCGGGACAGGGGATCAGGGCTACACCTTC. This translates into CASSYAIGTGDQGYTF.

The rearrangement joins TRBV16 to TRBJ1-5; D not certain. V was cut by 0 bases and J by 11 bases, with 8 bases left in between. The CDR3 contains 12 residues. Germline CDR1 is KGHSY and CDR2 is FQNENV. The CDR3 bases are TGTGCCAGCAGCCAATCGGTCCTATCCCAGCATTTT. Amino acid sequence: CASSQSVLSQHF. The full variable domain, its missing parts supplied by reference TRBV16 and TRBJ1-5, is GEEVAQTPKHLVRGEGQKAKLYCAPIKGHSYVFWYQQVLKNEFKFLISFQNENVFDETGMPKERFSAKCLPNSPCSLEIQATKLEDSAVYFCASSQSVLSQHFGDGTRLSIL.